This T cell receptor beta chain was documented in a study of T cell repertoires in cytomegalovirus infection. In the study overall: Carrying CMV and the relevant HLA type showed in public TCR beta signatures. General study findings and limits: Ex vivo responses were dominated by HLA-C-restricted CMV-specific TCR beta clonotypes.

TCRdb re-analysed the reads in MiXCR, keeping a single row per CDR3 protein. The data contain under 90,000 distinct CDR3 sequences, roughly 20% of them singletons. Points on this clonotype: Its antigen is not known.

Trimming at V came to 0 bases and at J to 8 bases, leaving 13 bases not matched to a gene. CDR3 size: 17 residues. CDR1 and CDR2 (germline): MGHRA, YSYEKL. The sequence was obtained from a human donor in good health (CMV status not recorded). Some clones in this sample may be carry-over from other donors' samples. The J gene is TRBJ2-4, the V gene TRBV4-1; TRBD2 agrees at 7 bases. Sequencing was done on a sample of PBMCs, sequenced either directly or after in vitro stimulation (not recorded which). The CDR3 DNA reads TGCGCCAGCAGCCAAGAGGAGAGCGGGGTCGATTCGGACATTCAGTACTTC. As protein: CASSQEESGVDSDIQYF.